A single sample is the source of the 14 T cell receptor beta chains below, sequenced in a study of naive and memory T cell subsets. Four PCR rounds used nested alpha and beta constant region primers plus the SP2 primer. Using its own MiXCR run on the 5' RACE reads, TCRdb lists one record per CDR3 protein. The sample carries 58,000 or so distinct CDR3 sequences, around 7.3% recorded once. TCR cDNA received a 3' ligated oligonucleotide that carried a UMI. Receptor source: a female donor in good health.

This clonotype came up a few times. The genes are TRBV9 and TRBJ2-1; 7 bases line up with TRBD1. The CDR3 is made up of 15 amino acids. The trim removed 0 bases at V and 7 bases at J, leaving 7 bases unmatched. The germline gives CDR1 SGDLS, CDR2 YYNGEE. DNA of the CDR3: TGTGCCAGCAGCGTAGGAGGGGGCATCGGGAATGAGCAGTTCTTC. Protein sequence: CASSVGGGIGNEQFF. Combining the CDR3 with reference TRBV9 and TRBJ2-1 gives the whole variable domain DSGVTQTPKHLITATGQRVTLRCSPRSGDLSVYWYQQSLDQGLQFLIQYYNGEERAKGNILERFSAQQFPDLHSELNLSSLELGDSALYFCASSVGGGIGNEQFFGPGTRLTVL.

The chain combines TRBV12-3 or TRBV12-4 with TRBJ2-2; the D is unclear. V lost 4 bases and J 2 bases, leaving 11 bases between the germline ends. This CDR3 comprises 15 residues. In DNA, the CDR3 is TGTGCCAGCAGTTACGTGACATCCAACACCGGGGAGCTGTTTTTT. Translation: CASSYVTSNTGELFF.

CDR3 coding DNA: TGTGCCAGCAGCTTGGGGATCACAAATCAGCCCCAGCATTTT. Residues: CASSLGITNQPQHF. The chain couples TRBV7-2 to TRBJ1-5, with no clear D. Germline CDR1 reads SGHTA; CDR2 reads FQGNSA. Trimming cost V 3 bases and J 4 bases, with 10 bases left between them. The CDR3 covers 14 residues.

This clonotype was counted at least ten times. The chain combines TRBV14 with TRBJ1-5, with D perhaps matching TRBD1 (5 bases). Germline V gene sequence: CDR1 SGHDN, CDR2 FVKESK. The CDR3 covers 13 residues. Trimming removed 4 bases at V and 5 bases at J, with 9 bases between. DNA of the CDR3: TGTGCCAGCAGCCGAGGGGCCCATCAGCCCCAGCATTTT. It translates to CASSRGAHQPQHF. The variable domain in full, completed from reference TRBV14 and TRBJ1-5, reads EAGVTQFPSHSVIEKGQTVTLRCDPISGHDNLYWYRRVMGKEIKFLLHFVKESKQDESGMPNNRFLAERTGGTYSTLKVQPAELEDSGVYFCASSRGAHQPQHFGDGTRLSIL.

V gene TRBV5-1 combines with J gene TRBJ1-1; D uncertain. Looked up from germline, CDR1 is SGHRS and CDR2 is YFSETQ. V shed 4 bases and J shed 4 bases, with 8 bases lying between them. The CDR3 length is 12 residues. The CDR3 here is CASSPGPTEAFF. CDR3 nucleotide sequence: TGCGCCAGCAGCCCGGGTCCCACTGAAGCTTTCTTT.

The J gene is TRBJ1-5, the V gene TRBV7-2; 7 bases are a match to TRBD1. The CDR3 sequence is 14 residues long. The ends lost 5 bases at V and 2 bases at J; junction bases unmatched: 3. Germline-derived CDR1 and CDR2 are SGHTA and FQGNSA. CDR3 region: CASSEQGRNQPQHF. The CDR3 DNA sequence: TGTGCCAGCAGCGAACAGGGGCGCAATCAGCCCCAGCATTTT.

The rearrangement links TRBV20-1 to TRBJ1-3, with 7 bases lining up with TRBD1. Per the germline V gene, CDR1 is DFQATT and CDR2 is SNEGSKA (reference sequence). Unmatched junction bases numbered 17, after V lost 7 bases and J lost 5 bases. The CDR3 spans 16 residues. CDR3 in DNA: TGCAGTGTTTACGCATTGCACGGGACAGCTAGAAACACCATATATTTT. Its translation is CSVYALHGTARNTIYF.

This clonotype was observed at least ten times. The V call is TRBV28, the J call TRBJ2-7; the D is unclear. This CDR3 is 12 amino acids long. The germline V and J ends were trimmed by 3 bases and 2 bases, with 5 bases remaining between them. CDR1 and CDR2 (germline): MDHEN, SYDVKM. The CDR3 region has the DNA TGTGCCAGCAGTTTCTCGCCCTACGAGCAGTACTTC. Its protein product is CASSFSPYEQYF.

The CDR3 loop reads CASSAGWGGGETQYF. The DNA of the CDR3 is TGTGCCAGCAGCGCGGGATGGGGGGGCGGAGAGACCCAGTACTTC. The chain is built from TRBV9 and TRBJ2-5, with D possibly matching TRBD2 (7 bases). The CDR3 totals 15 residues. V was pared by 3 bases and J by 4 bases, with 16 bases between. Germline values: CDR1 SGDLS, CDR2 YYNGEE.

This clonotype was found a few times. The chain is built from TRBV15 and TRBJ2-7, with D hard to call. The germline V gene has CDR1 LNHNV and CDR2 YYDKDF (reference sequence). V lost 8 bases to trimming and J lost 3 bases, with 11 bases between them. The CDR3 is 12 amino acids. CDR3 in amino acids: CATAKDGYEQYF. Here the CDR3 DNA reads TGTGCCACCGCAAAGGACGGCTACGAGCAGTACTTC.

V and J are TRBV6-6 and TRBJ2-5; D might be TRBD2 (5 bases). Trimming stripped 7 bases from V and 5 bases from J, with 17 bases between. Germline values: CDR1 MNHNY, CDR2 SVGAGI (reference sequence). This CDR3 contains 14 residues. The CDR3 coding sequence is TGTGCCAGCACGCGCAGGACGGGAATTGAGACCCAGTACTTC. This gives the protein CASTRRTGIETQYF.

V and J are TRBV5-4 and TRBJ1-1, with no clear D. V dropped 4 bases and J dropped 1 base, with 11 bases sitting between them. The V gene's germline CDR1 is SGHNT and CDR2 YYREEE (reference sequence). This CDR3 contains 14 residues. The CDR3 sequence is CASSEAVENTEAFF. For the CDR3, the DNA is TGTGCCAGCAGCGAAGCGGTTGAGAACACTGAAGCTTTCTTT.

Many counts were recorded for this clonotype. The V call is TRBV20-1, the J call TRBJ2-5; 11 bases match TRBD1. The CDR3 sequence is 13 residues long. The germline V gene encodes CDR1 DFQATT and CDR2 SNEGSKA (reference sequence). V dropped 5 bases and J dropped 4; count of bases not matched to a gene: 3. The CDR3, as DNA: TGCAGTGCTGGACAGGGGGCACGAGAGACCCAGTACTTC. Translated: CSAGQGARETQYF.

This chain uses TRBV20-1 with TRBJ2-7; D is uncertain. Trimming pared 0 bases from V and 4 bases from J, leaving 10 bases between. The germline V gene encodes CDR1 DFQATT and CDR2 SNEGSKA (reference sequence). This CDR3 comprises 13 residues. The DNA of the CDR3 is TGCAGTGCTAGAGATGCGGTAGGGTACGAGCAGTACTTC. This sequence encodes CSARDAVGYEQYF.